These T cell receptor beta chains were read from a single sample in a study of patients and donors after allogeneic stem cell transplantation. MiXCR was run by TCRdb on the RT-PCR reads, yielding one entry per CDR3 protein. This table has more than 150,000 distinct CDR3 sequences, 24% appearing once. The source material was blood, either unsorted or a sorted T cell fraction (not recorded which). These receptors all stem from a human donor who was either an allogeneic HSCT recipient or a stem cell or donor lymphocyte infusion donor (not recorded which). It is not recorded whose cells these are; they may come from a transplant donor. CDR3s include the opening cysteine and the closing phenylalanine or tryptophan. A D gene is named only where the DNA matches it firmly. Some rows mark clone size as missing; the rest say once, few, many or name a class of expanded clone.

D: TRBD2; J: TRBJ2-7; size: -; V: TRBV10-3; CDR3: CAIRAGLASYEQYF; DNA: TGTGCCATCAGGGCGGGACTAGCGAGCTACGAGCAGTACTTC
D: -; J: TRBJ2-4; size: -; V: TRBV4-1; CDR3: CASSQDGSRVAAKNIQYF; DNA: TGCGCCAGCAGCCAAGATGGTTCGAGGGTCGCAGCCAAAAACATTCAGTACTTC
D: -; J: TRBJ2-5; size: -; V: TRBV27; CDR3: CASSPRKWGETQYF; DNA: TGTGCCAGCAGCCCCCGGAAGTGGGGCGAGACCCAGTACTTC
D: -; J: TRBJ1-4; size: -; V: TRBV4-3; CDR3: CASSQRGVGEKLFF; DNA: TGCGCCAGCAGCCAGCGGGGCGTGGGGGAAAAACTGTTTTTT
D: TRBD2; J: TRBJ2-2; size: few; V: TRBV3-1; CDR3: CASAVVAGGPNTGELFF; DNA: TGTGCCAGCGCGGTCGTAGCGGGAGGTCCGAACACCGGGGAGCTGTTTTTT
D: -; J: TRBJ2-3; size: few; V: TRBV7-7; CDR3: CASSLDDSTDTQYF; DNA: TGTGCCAGCAGCTTAGACGACAGCACAGATACGCAGTATTTT
D: TRBD2; J: TRBJ2-1; size: few; V: TRBV7-3; CDR3: CASSLIGAGDEQFF; DNA: TGTGCCAGCAGCTTAATAGGAGCGGGAGATGAGCAGTTCTTC
D: -; J: TRBJ1-2; size: many; V: TRBV29-1; CDR3: CSVRRSLLYGYTF; DNA: TGCAGCGTGAGGAGAAGCCTCCTCTATGGCTACACCTTC
D: TRBD1; J: TRBJ2-2; size: few; V: TRBV20-1; CDR3: CSARPDRASGELFF; DNA: TGCAGTGCTAGACCCGACAGGGCATCCGGGGAGCTGTTTTTT
D: -; J: TRBJ1-5; size: few; V: TRBV10-3; CDR3: CAISESMGAGDQPQHF; DNA: TGTGCCATCAGTGAGTCGATGGGGGCGGGTGATCAGCCCCAGCATTTT
D: -; J: TRBJ2-7; size: once; V: TRBV4-2; CDR3: CASSQAPGTYEQYF; DNA: TGTGCCAGCAGCCAAGCTCCGGGAACCTACGAGCAGTACTTC